By its share, the clone carrying this T cell receptor (beta chain) is medium-sized. Its antigen is undetermined. Therapy product cells were restimulated with a CMV peptide pool for 4 hours, then IFN-gamma-secreting cells were captured. The CDR3 totals 14 residues. Trimming removed 3 bases from V and 6 bases from J; junction bases left unmatched: 5. CDR1 and CDR2 (germline): LGHNA, YSLEER. Sequencing was performed with immunoSEQ multiplex PCR; in TCRdb, only in-frame clones are kept and a portion is missing. Counted here are 950 to 1,300 clones, about two fifths occurring once; the ten biggest clones make up 20%. This sample was included in a study of T cell therapy after organ transplantation. Study-wide findings and caveats: Endogenous clonotypes not in therapy products appeared after therapy alongside transferred ones. Effects of concurrent antirejection and antiviral medications were not evaluable.

The sequencing input was cultured CD8+ T cells. This sequence originates from a human patient who had received a solid organ transplant and had CMV disease. Some T cells may be graft donor cells. J is TRBJ2-1 and V is TRBV4-3, with TRBD2 matching 7 bases. This CDR3 reads CASSHSGMVNEQFF. The CDR3 nucleotides are TGCGCCAGCAGCCACAGCGGGATGGTCAATGAGCAGTTCTTC.